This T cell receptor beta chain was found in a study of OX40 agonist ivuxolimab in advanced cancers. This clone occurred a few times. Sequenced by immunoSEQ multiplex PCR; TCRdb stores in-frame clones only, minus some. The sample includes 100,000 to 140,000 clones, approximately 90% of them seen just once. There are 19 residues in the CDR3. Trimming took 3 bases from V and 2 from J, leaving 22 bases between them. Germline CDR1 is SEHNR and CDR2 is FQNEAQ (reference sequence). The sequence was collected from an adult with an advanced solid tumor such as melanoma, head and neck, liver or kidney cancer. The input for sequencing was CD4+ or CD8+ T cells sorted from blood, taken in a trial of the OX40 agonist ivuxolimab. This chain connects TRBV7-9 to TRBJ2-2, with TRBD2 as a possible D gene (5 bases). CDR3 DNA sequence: TGTGCCAGCAGCTTCTTCCTGGGAGATTCGGGGATAAACACCGGGGAGCTGTTTTTT. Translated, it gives CASSFFLGDSGINTGELFF.